What follows describes a single TCR beta chain. Clones were sequenced by immunoSEQ multiplex PCR, and TCRdb holds only the in-frame ones, with some missing. Of fewer than 100,000 clones detected, approximately 86% appear once; the ten largest clones hold more than 7%. The CDR3 length is 14 residues. The germline CDR1 and CDR2 sequences are KGHDR and SFDVKD. Trimming shortened V by 5 bases and J by 5 bases, and 12 bases separated the two germline ends. These data are taken from a study of blood T cell repertoires in COVID-19. Looking at the study overall: The United States, Italy and Spain provided the acute and convalescent COVID-19 samples.

Sequenced sample: peripheral blood. The rearrangement joins TRBV24-1 to TRBJ1-5; D might be TRBD1 (6 bases). The sequence was obtained from a man between 60 and 70 years old with acute or convalescent COVID-19. The CDR3 here is CATSATGEYQPQHF. The CDR3 DNA is TGTGCCACCAGTGCGACAGGTGAATATCAGCCCCAGCATTTT.